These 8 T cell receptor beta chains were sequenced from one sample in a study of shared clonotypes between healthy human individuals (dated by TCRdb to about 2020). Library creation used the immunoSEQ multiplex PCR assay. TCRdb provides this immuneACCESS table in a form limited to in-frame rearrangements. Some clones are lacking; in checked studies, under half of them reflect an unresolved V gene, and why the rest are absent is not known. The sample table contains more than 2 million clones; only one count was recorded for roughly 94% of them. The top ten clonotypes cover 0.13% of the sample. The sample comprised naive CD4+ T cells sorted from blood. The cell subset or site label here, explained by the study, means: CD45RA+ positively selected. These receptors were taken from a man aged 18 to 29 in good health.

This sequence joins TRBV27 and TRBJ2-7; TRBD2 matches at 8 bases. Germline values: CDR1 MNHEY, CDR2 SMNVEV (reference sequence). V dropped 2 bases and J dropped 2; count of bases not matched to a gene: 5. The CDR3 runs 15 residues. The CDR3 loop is CASSLQTSGPYEQYF. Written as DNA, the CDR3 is TGTGCCAGCAGTTTACAAACTAGCGGTCCCTACGAGCAGTACTTC.

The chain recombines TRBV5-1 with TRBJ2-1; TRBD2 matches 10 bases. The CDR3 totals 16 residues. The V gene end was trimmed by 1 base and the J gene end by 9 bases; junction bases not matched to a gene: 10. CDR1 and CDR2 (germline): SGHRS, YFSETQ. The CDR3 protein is CASSLTSGRAIGEQFF. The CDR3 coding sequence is TGCGCCAGCAGCTTGACGAGCGGGAGGGCAATTGGTGAGCAGTTCTTC.

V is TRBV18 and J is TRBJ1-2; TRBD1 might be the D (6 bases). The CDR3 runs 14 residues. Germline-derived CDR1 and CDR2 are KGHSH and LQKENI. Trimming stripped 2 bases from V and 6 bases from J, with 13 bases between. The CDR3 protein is CASSPLQGMDGYTF. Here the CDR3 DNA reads TGTGCCAGCTCACCATTACAGGGCATGGATGGCTACACCTTC.

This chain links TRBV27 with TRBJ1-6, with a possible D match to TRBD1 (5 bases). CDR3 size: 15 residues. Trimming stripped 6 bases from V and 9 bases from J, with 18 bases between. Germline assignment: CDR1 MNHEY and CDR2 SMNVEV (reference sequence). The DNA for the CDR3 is TGTGCCAGCAGCCCCACGGACCGGGGGACTTCACCCCTCCACTTT. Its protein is CASSPTDRGTSPLHF.

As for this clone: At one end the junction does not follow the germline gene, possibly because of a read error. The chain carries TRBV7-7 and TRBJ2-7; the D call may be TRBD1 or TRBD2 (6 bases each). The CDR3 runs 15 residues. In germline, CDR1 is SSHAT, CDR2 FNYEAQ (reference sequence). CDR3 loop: CASSSGDKAFYEQYF. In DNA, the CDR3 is TGTGCTAGCAGCTCGGGGGACAAGGCCTTCTACGAGCAGTACTTC.

The CDR3 loop is CASSSLDRNEQYF. In DNA form, the CDR3 reads TGTGCCAGCAGCTCGTTGGACAGGAACGAGCAGTACTTC. The chain carries TRBV7-2 and TRBJ2-7; 7 bases fit TRBD1. Germline CDR1 and CDR2: SGHTA and FQGNSA. This CDR3 is 13 amino acids long. V shed 4 bases and J 5 bases; nucleotides not matched to a gene: 5.

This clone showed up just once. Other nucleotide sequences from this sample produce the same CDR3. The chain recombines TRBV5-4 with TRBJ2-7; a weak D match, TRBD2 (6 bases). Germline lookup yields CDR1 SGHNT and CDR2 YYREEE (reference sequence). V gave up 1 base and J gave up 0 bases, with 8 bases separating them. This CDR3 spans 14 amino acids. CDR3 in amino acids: CASSLKGGSYEQYF. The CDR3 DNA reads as TGTGCCAGCAGCTTGAAGGGAGGCTCCTACGAGCAGTACTTC.

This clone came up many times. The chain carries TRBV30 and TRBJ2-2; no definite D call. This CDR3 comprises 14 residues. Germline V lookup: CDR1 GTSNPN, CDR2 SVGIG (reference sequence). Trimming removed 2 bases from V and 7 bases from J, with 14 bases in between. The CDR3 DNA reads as TGTGCCTGGAGTATCTGGGGATTAAACGGGGAGCTGTTTTTT. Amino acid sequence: CAWSIWGLNGELFF.